The rows below give T cell receptor beta chains drawn from one sample of a study of glioma-infiltrating T cells after dendritic cell vaccination. Repertoires were generated with immunoSEQ multiplex PCR, while TCRdb's copy carries only in-frame clones and drops some. The sample lists just under 100,000 clones, 65% to 85% occurring once. The material sequenced was blood, taken after dendritic cell vaccination. These receptors were taken from a human donor with glioblastoma. The CDR3 runs from the conserved cysteine through the conserved F or W.

v_call,j_call,cdr3_aa
TRBV2,TRBJ2-5,CASSPGTHQETQYF
TRBV7-9,TRBJ2-5,CASSPVSGGQETQYF
TRBV7-3,TRBJ2-5,CASSPSRGALETQYF
TRBV2,TRBJ2-1,CASRAGFGGSSYNEQFF
TRBV5-4,TRBJ2-1,CASNPGTTDEQFF
TRBV27,TRBJ2-7,CASSLSGGGVGAISYEQYF
TRBV2,TRBJ1-4,CASLPLGQGYHLDTKANEKLFF
TRBV2,TRBJ2-5,CASSETSETQYF
TRBV2,TRBJ2-3,CASSTSGGDTDTQYF
TRBV19,TRBJ1-2,CASSIATGTDYGYTF
TRBV6-5,TRBJ1-5,CASSRTAYSNQPQHF
TRBV5-1,TRBJ2-7,CASSSPGYEQYF
TRBV10-3,TRBJ1-2,CAISRDSTYGYTF
TRBV19,TRBJ1-5,CASSGGVGNQPQHF
TRBV7-2,TRBJ2-3,CASSPRGGYTDTQYF
TRBV2,TRBJ1-5,CASSRDSTNQPQHF
TRBV28,TRBJ1-2,CASSLARGYGYTF
TRBV30,TRBJ2-5,CAYGQGTQETQYF
TRBV6-1,TRBJ2-7,CASSDTGGYYEQYF
TRBV5-4,TRBJ2-3,CASSFPGQDTDTQYF
TRBV10-3,TRBJ1-2,CAIGIGRGAYTF
TRBV28,TRBJ1-5,CALHAGGSNQPQHF
TRBV2,TRBJ1-2,CASSESRDRVNGYTF
TRBV20-1,TRBJ2-7,CSARSGYEQYF
TRBV5-5,TRBJ2-7,CASSLETWSYEQYF
TRBV7-2,TRBJ2-3,CASSSSGGVDTQYF
TRBV9,TRBJ2-3,CASSLSAGGTNTQYF
TRBV6-4,TRBJ1-5,CARRESNQPQHF
TRBV6-6,TRBJ2-2,CASSPSGRAGTGELFF
TRBV6-6,TRBJ1-1,CASMRRNTEAFF
TRBV5-1,TRBJ2-1,CASSLVAGVYNEQFF
TRBV6-6,TRBJ1-3,CASSITGSSGNTIYF
TRBV5-6,TRBJ2-5,CASSAGTIEKTQYF
TRBV7-3,TRBJ2-7,CASSLRAGEYF
TRBV19,TRBJ1-4,CASRDRQGAGEKLFF
TRBV7-7,TRBJ2-2,CASSLGSGNTGELFF
TRBV30,TRBJ1-1,CAWSVGGYTEAFF
TRBV4-1,TRBJ1-4,CASSQDLGAGGREKLFF
TRBV18,TRBJ1-2,CASSPPGKGGRGYTF
TRBV7-9,TRBJ2-1,CASTFRQGAAYNEQFF
TRBV5-1,TRBJ2-7,CASSRDPGQPYEQYF
TRBV4-3,TRBJ2-7,CASSHQGGEQYF
TRBV6-6,TRBJ2-3,CASMFEFGGDTQYF
TRBV5-1,TRBJ2-7,CASSFGQTYEQYF
TRBV9,TRBJ1-6,CASSTTSGGGRNSPLHF